The present TCR beta chain was sequenced within a study of Graves' ophthalmopathy and Graves' hyperthyroidism. Study results and caveats: Clonotypes were expanded in thyroid at above 0.001 frequency, and most also appeared in blood. As the model predicted ophthalmopathy progression, it achieved a sensitivity of about 71% and a specificity of around 76%.

V lost 3 bases and J lost 1; bases outside the gene matches: 6. The CDR3 contains 16 residues. Germline V lookup: CDR1 SNHLY, CDR2 FYNNEI. RNA transcripts were the template, and TCR beta CDR3 regions were amplified from them. The workflow started with a first-round RT-PCR run with HTBI primers and then moved on to a second-round multiplex PCR. TCRdb reanalysed the multiplex PCR reads using MiXCR and keeps one entry per CDR3 protein. The sample includes 580,000 or so distinct CDR3 sequences, approximately 37% of them seen just once. Turning to this clonotype: Its antigen is still unknown.

The authors enrolled newly diagnosed hyperthyroidism patients aged 18 to 65 with under 2 months' duration. Sequencing was carried out using peripheral blood or thyroid tissue (not recorded which). The clonotype originates from an adult man with Graves' hyperthyroidism. The chain links TRBV2 to TRBJ1-2; 9 positions agree with TRBD1. The CDR3 region has the DNA TGTGCCAGCAGTGAGGGGGACAGGGTCATTAACTATGGCTACACCTTC. This codes for CASSEGDRVINYGYTF.